Listed below are T cell receptor beta chains from one sample, sequenced in a study of cytomegalovirus exposure and HLA in healthy donors. TCRdb's table, derived via immunoSEQ multiplex PCR, lists solely in-frame clones and lacks some. The sample consists of approximately 190,000 clones, about 86% of them appearing once. The sample comprised PBMCs. The receptor source for this set is a middle-aged man in good health and CMV-seropositive. CDR3s include the opening cysteine and the closing phenylalanine or tryptophan. D genes are given only for firm matches. Clone size is stated in some rows and not others, as once, few, many or a class when expanded.

v_gene	abundance	d_gene	j_gene	CDR3aa	CDR3nt
TRBV9	NA	TRBD2	TRBJ2-7	CASSGRESHEQYF	TGTGCCAGCTCGGGGCGGGAGTCCCACGAGCAGTACTTC
TRBV6-6	few	TRBD1	TRBJ1-1	CASSQATGTNTEAFF	TGTGCCAGCAGTCAGGCGACAGGGACGAACACTGAAGCTTTCTTT
TRBV14	NA	NA	TRBJ2-5	CASSHTQETQYF	TGTGCCAGCAGCCATACACAAGAGACCCAGTACTTC
TRBV7-3	few	NA	TRBJ1-2	CASSLKGENYGYTF	TGTGCCAGCAGCTTAAAAGGGGAAAACTATGGCTACACCTTC
TRBV5-1	NA	NA	TRBJ1-5	CASSLGANSNQPQHF	TGCGCCAGCAGCTTGGGAGCTAATAGCAATCAGCCCCAGCATTTT
TRBV4-3	NA	NA	TRBJ1-1	CASSQDTTASPAFF	TGCGCCAGCAGCCAAGATACGACAGCCTCTCCAGCTTTCTTT
TRBV19	NA	NA	TRBJ1-5	CASSPSGGSYQPQHF	TGTGCCAGTAGTCCATCGGGGGGTTCCTATCAGCCCCAGCATTTT
TRBV19	NA	NA	TRBJ2-3	CASSMSNTQYF	TGTGCCAGTAGTATGTCAAATACGCAGTATTTT
TRBV19	NA	NA	TRBJ1-4	CASSNQGSSEKLFF	TGTGCCAGTAGTAATCAGGGCTCGAGTGAAAAACTGTTTTTT
TRBV9	NA	NA	TRBJ2-7	CASSVDSGFAYEQYF	TGTGCCAGCAGCGTAGATTCAGGGTTTGCCTACGAGCAGTACTTC
TRBV4-2	once	NA	TRBJ1-2	CASSQDPGSHGYTF	TGTGCCAGCAGCCAAGATCCCGGGTCGCATGGCTACACCTTC
TRBV7-9	NA	TRBD1	TRBJ1-4	CASSGWTGGDEKLFF	TGTGCCAGCAGCGGATGGACAGGCGGAGATGAAAAACTGTTTTTT
TRBV11-2	NA	TRBD1	TRBJ2-1	CASSWDREPYNEQFF	TGTGCCAGCAGCTGGGACAGGGAGCCCTACAATGAGCAGTTCTTC
TRBV7-2	NA	NA	TRBJ2-7	CASSPIANSYEQYF	TGTGCCAGCAGCCCCATAGCTAACTCCTACGAGCAGTACTTC
TRBV7-8	NA	TRBD2	TRBJ2-7	CASIGLAGDPGGSYEQYF	TGTGCCAGCATCGGACTAGCGGGAGATCCAGGTGGCTCCTACGAGCAGTACTTC
TRBV9	NA	TRBD1	TRBJ2-5	CASSGGQGKGETQYF	TGTGCCAGCAGCGGAGGACAGGGGAAAGGAGAGACCCAGTACTTC
TRBV7-9	once	NA	TRBJ2-7	CASTDYRSSYEQYF	TGTGCCAGCACCGACTACCGGAGCTCCTACGAGCAGTACTTC
TRBV6-1	once	NA	TRBJ1-1	CAGHAGNTEAFF	TGTGCCGGACACGCAGGAAACACTGAAGCTTTCTTT
TRBV28	NA	NA	TRBJ1-1	CASSLSVNTEAFF	TGTGCCAGCAGTTTATCAGTGAACACTGAAGCTTTCTTT
TRBV2	NA	NA	TRBJ1-1	CASSEESGGTEAFF	TGTGCCAGCAGTGAAGAGAGCGGAGGCACTGAAGCTTTCTTT
TRBV29-1	NA	NA	TRBJ2-7	CGVRGGSYEQYF	TGCGGCGTCCGCGGTGGGTCCTACGAGCAGTACTTC
TRBV6-1	NA	NA	TRBJ2-7	CASSETVRSPYEQYF	TGTGCCAGCAGTGAAACGGTACGCTCCCCCTACGAGCAGTACTTC
TRBV18	once	NA	TRBJ2-3	CASPQIGGGDTQYF	TGTGCCAGCCCCCAGATCGGGGGTGGGGATACGCAGTATTTT
TRBV7-2	NA	NA	TRBJ2-1	CASSLMGGSYNEQFF	TGTGCCAGCAGCTTAATGGGGGGCTCCTACAATGAGCAGTTCTTC
TRBV4-3	NA	NA	TRBJ2-1	CASSQGARGSYNEQFF	TGCGCCAGCAGCCAAGGGGCGCGGGGTTCCTACAATGAGCAGTTCTTC
TRBV5-6	NA	NA	TRBJ1-1	CASSLGGAWNTEAFF	TGTGCCAGCAGCTTGGGTGGGGCTTGGAACACTGAAGCTTTCTTT
TRBV7-6	NA	TRBD2	TRBJ2-2	CASSLGRAGGPITGELFF	TGTGCCAGCAGCTTAGGGCGAGCGGGAGGGCCAATCACCGGGGAGCTGTTTTTT
TRBV5-1	NA	NA	TRBJ2-5	CASSPGTLGETQYF	TGCGCCAGCAGCCCCGGGACTTTAGGGGAGACCCAGTACTTC
TRBV6-1	NA	TRBD2	TRBJ2-1	CASSEARPSGERGFF	TGTGCCAGCAGTGAAGCCCGACCTAGCGGGGAGCGGGGGTTCTTC
TRBV11-3	NA	NA	TRBJ2-7	CASSPSGATYEQYF	TGTGCCAGCAGCCCGAGTGGGGCCACCTACGAGCAGTACTTC
TRBV5-1	NA	NA	TRBJ1-1	CASSLGLDRNTEAFF	TGCGCCAGCAGCTTGGGATTAGACAGGAACACTGAAGCTTTCTTT
TRBV29-1	NA	NA	TRBJ2-3	CSVEDRVKGTDTQYF	TGCAGCGTTGAAGATCGGGTGAAAGGAACAGATACGCAGTATTTT
TRBV7-2	once	NA	TRBJ2-7	CASSLDRSYEQYF	TGTGCCAGCAGCTTAGACCGGTCCTACGAGCAGTACTTC
TRBV5-4	NA	NA	TRBJ1-1	CASSFSRAKGTEAFF	TGTGCCAGCAGTTTTTCCAGGGCGAAGGGAACTGAAGCTTTCTTT
TRBV7-8	NA	NA	TRBJ1-5	CASGQSNQPQHF	TGTGCCAGCGGACAAAGCAATCAGCCCCAGCATTTT
TRBV19	NA	TRBD2	TRBJ2-3	CASTKTSETDTQYF	TGTGCCAGTACCAAGACTAGCGAGACAGATACGCAGTATTTT
TRBV7-2	NA	NA	TRBJ1-2	CASRPGQYYGYTF	TGTGCCAGCAGACCAGGACAGTACTATGGCTACACCTTC
TRBV19	NA	NA	TRBJ1-5	CASRENYSNQPQHF	TGTGCCAGTAGAGAGAATTATAGCAATCAGCCCCAGCATTTT
TRBV19	NA	TRBD1	TRBJ1-1	CASSNQGASGTEAFF	TGTGCCAGTAGTAATCAGGGGGCTTCTGGCACTGAAGCTTTCTTT
TRBV27	NA	NA	TRBJ2-6	CASSPTGKGSGANVLTF	TGTGCCAGCAGTCCGACAGGTAAAGGGTCTGGGGCCAACGTCCTGACTTTC
TRBV5-6	once	NA	TRBJ1-2	CASNNGGFHGYTF	TGTGCCAGCAATAATGGAGGGTTTCATGGCTACACCTTC
TRBV18	NA	TRBD1	TRBJ2-3	CASSQGTGGTAQYF	TGTGCCAGCTCACAAGGGACAGGGGGTACAGCGCAGTATTTT
TRBV19	few	TRBD1	TRBJ1-2	CASRTGKTVRGYTF	TGTGCCAGTAGGACAGGGAAGACCGTCCGTGGCTACACCTTC
TRBV27	NA	NA	TRBJ1-2	CVFSSRRRHSSGYTF	TGTGTCTTTTCAAGCAGAAGGCGGCATTCGAGTGGCTACACCTTC
TRBV5-1	NA	TRBD1	TRBJ1-1	CASSLTGVGMNTEAFF	TGCGCCAGCAGCCTGACAGGGGTGGGAATGAACACTGAAGCTTTCTTT
TRBV6-1	NA	NA	TRBJ1-1	CASSERVTEAFF	TGTGCCAGCAGTGAGAGGGTAACTGAAGCTTTCTTT
TRBV11-1	NA	TRBD1	TRBJ2-7	CASSTRQGAYIYEQYF	TGTGCCAGCAGCACTCGACAGGGGGCCTACATTTACGAGCAGTACTTC